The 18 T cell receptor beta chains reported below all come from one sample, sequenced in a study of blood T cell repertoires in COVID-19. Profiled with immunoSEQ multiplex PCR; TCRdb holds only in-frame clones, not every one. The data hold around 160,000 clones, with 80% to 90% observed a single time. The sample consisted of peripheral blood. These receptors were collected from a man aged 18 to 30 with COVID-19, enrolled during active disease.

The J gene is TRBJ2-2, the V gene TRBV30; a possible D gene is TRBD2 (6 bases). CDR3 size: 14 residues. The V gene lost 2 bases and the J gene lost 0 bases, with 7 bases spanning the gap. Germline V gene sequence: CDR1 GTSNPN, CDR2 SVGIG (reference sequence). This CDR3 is CAWSTGANTGELFF. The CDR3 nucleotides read TGTGCCTGGAGTACGGGAGCGAACACCGGGGAGCTGTTTTTT.

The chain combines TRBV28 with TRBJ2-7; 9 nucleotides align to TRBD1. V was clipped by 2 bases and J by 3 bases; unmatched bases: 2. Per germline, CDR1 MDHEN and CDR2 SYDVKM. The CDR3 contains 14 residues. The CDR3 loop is CASSLLGQGYEQYF. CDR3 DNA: TGTGCCAGCAGTTTACTGGGACAGGGCTACGAGCAGTACTTC.

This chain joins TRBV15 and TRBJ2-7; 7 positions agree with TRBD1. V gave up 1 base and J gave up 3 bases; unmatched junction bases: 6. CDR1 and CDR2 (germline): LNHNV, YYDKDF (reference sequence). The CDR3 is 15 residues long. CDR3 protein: CATSRVQGVNYEQYF. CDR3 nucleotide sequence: TGTGCCACCAGCAGAGTTCAGGGGGTCAACTACGAGCAGTACTTC.

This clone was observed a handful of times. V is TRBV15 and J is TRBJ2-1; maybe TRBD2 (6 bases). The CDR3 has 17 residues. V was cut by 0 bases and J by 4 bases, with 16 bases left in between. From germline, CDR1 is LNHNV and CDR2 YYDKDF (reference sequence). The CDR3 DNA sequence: TGTGCCACCAGCAGAGAGGCGGGACCCTCGGCATACAATGAGCAGTTCTTC. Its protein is CATSREAGPSAYNEQFF.

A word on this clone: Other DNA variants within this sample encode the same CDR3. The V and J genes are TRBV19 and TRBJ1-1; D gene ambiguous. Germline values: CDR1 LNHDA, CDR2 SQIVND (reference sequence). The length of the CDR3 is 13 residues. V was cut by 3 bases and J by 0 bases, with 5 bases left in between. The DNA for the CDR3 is TGTGCCAGTAGTATTTCAGTGAACACTGAAGCTTTCTTT. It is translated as CASSISVNTEAFF.

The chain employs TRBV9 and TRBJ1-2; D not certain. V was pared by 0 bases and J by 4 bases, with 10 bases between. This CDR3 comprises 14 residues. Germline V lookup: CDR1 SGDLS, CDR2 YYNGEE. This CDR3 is CASSVAGRPYGYTF. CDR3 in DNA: TGTGCCAGCAGCGTAGCTGGGAGACCCTATGGCTACACCTTC.

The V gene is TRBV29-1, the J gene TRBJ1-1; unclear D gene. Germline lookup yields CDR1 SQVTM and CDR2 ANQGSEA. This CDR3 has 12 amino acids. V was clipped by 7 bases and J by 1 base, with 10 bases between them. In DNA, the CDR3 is TGCAGCGCGAGCTACGGGAACACTGAAGCTTTCTTT. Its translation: CSASYGNTEAFF.

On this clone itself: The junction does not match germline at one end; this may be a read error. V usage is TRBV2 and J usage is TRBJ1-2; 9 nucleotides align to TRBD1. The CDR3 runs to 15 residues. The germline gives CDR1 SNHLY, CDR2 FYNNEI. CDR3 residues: CVSRDTGGAGGGYTF. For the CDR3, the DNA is TGTGTCAGCAGGGACACAGGGGGCGCGGGAGGTGGCTACACCTTC.

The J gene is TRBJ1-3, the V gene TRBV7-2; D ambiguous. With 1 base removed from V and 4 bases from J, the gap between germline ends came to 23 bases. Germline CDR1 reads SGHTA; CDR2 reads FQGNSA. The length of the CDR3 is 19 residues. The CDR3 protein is CASSLVPGDQDSGGNTIYF. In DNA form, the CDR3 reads TGTGCCAGCAGCTTAGTCCCCGGTGATCAGGACTCCGGCGGAAACACCATATATTTT.

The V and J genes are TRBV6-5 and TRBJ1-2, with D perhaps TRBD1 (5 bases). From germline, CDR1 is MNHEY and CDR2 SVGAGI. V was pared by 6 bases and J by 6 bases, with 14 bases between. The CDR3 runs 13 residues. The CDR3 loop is CASSPRGVDGYTF. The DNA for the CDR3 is TGTGCCAGCAGCCCACGGGGGGTAGATGGCTACACCTTC.

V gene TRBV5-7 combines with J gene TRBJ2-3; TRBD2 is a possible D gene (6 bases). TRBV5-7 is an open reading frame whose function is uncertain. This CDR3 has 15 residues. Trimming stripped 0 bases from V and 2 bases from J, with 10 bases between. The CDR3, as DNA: TGTGCCAGCAGCTTGGTGGGGGGACCCACAGATACGCAGTATTTT. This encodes CASSLVGGPTDTQYF.

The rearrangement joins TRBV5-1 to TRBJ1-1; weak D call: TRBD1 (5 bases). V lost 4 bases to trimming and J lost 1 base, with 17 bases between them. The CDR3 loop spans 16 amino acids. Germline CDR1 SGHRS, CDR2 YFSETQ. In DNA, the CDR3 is TGCGCCAGCAGCATCTCCGATTCTACAGGGAACACTGAAGCTTTCTTT. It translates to CASSISDSTGNTEAFF.

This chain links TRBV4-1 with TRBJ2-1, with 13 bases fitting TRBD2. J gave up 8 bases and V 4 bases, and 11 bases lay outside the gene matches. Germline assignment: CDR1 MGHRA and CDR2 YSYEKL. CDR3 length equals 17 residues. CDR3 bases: TGCGCCAGCAGCCTGATAGTACTAGCGGGAGGGCTTTATGAGCAGTTCTTC. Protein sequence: CASSLIVLAGGLYEQFF.

Here the CDR3 reads CASSGTGWDQPQHF. CDR3 coding DNA: TGTGCCAGCAGCGGGACAGGTTGGGATCAGCCCCAGCATTTT. V and J are TRBV9 and TRBJ1-5, with 7 bases aligning to TRBD1. Germline loops: CDR1 SGDLS, CDR2 YYNGEE. CDR3 length: 14 amino acids. J was trimmed by 5 bases and V by 3 bases; bases with no gene match: 5.

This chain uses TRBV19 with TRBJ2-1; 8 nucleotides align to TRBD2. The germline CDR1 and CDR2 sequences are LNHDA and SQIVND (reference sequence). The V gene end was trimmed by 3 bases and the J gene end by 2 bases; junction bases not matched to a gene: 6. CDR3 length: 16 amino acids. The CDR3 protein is CASSILAGGTYNEQFF. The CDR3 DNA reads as TGTGCCAGTAGTATTCTGGCGGGAGGAACCTACAATGAGCAGTTCTTC.

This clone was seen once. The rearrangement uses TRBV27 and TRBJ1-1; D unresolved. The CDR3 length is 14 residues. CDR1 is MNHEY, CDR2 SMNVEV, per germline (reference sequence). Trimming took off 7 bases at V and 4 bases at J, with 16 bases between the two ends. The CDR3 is CASTSMRFGTEAFF. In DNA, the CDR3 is TGTGCCAGCACCTCAATGAGGTTTGGCACTGAAGCTTTCTTT.

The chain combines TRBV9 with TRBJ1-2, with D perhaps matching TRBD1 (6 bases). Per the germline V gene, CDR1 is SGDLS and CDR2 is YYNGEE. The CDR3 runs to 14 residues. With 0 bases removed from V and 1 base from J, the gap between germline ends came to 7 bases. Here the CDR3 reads CASSVGGGNYGYTF. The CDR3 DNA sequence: TGTGCCAGCAGCGTAGGAGGGGGTAACTATGGCTACACCTTC.

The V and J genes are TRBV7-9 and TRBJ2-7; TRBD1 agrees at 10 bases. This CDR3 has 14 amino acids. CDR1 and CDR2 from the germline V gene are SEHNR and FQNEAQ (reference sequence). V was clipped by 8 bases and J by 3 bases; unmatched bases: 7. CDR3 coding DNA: TGTGCCAGCGTCCCCGGGACAGGGGTCTACGAGCAGTACTTC. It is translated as CASVPGTGVYEQYF.